This entry lists 5 T cell receptor beta chains sequenced from one sample in a study of OX40 agonist ivuxolimab in advanced cancers. Sequencing was performed with immunoSEQ multiplex PCR; in TCRdb, only in-frame clones are kept and a portion is missing. The sample includes tens of thousands of clones, 70% to 85% of them seen just once. The starting material was CD4+ or CD8+ T cells sorted from blood, obtained in a trial of the OX40 agonist ivuxolimab. The receptors stem from an adult with an advanced solid tumor such as melanoma, head and neck, liver or kidney cancer.

This chain links TRBV29-1 with TRBJ2-3, with a possible D match to TRBD2 (6 bases). Trimming stripped 5 bases from V and 2 bases from J, with 17 bases between. The CDR3 length is 15 residues. Germline values: CDR1 SQVTM, CDR2 ANQGSEA. CDR3 DNA sequence: TGCAGCGTTACTTCGACTAGTTCTATCACAGATACGCAGTATTTT. It is translated as CSVTSTSSITDTQYF.

The CDR3 DNA sequence: TGTGCCAGCAGCTTAGCGGGACTAGCGGAGAGCTCCTACAATGAGCAGTTCTTC. Encoded protein: CASSLAGLAESSYNEQFF. The chain links TRBV11-2 to TRBJ2-1, with TRBD2 matching 11 bases. The CDR3 spans 18 residues. Germline loops: CDR1 SGHAT, CDR2 FQNNGV. Germline trimming cut 1 base from V and 0 bases from J; bases unmatched to any gene: 5.

In this sample, this clone turned up a few times. The chain uses TRBV7-9 and TRBJ1-2; D gene ambiguous. This CDR3 comprises 15 residues. V dropped 1 base and J dropped 2 bases, with 11 bases sitting between them. Per the germline V gene, CDR1 is SEHNR and CDR2 is FQNEAQ (reference sequence). The CDR3 loop reads CASSLGVPRNYGYTF. The CDR3 DNA reads TGTGCCAGCAGCTTAGGGGTGCCCCGAAACTATGGCTACACCTTC.

The V and J genes are TRBV4-1 and TRBJ2-1; a weak D match, TRBD1 (5 bases). V lost 3 bases and J lost 5, with 20 bases in between. The CDR3 length is 17 residues. Per the germline V gene, CDR1 is MGHRA and CDR2 is YSYEKL. The CDR3: CASSQLSGIILHNEQFF. The CDR3 DNA reads TGCGCCAGCAGCCAGCTCTCAGGGATTATCCTACACAATGAGCAGTTCTTC.

Points on this clone: A junction end diverges from the germline sequence, so it may reflect a read error. The V and J genes are TRBV28 and TRBJ2-7, with D possibly being TRBD1 (6 bases). The germline gives CDR1 MDHEN, CDR2 SYDVKM. This CDR3 region has 14 residues. In DNA form, the CDR3 reads TGTGCCAGCAGTCTGACAGGCAACTCCTACGGGCAGTACTTC. Its translation is CASSLTGNSYGQYF.